These T cell receptor beta chains were read from a single sample in a study of blood T cells in healthy people across ages. Each CDR3 protein gets one entry after TCRdb re-called the 5' RACE reads with MiXCR. The sample consists of about 780,000 distinct CDR3 sequences, roughly 46% of them appearing once. Sequencing input: blood. These receptors all come from an elderly man in good health. The CDR3 runs from the conserved cysteine through the conserved F or W. Each record gives: D gene, clone size, J gene, V gene, CDR3 DNA, CDR3 protein. The D gene is left open where the match is weak. For some rows the clone size is stated as once, few or many, or as a class when expanded; others skip it.

TRBD1 NA TRBJ1-5 TRBV18 TGTGCCAGCTCACCAGGTCTGGGACAGATCAATCAGCCCCAGCATTTT CASSPGLGQINQPQHF
NA NA TRBJ2-5 TRBV3-1 TGTGCCAGCAGCCGGGGCATCTATTCCGGCACGAGGGATGAGACCCAGTACTTC CASSRGIYSGTRDETQYF
NA NA TRBJ1-2 TRBV29-1 TGCAGCGGTAAAACAGCTTACTATGGCTACACCTTC CSGKTAYYGYTF
TRBD2 few TRBJ2-2 TRBV10-2 TGCGCCAGCAGTGAGTCAAGCGGGAGCTCCACCGGGGAGCTGTTTTTT CASSESSGSSTGELFF
TRBD1 NA TRBJ2-1 TRBV18 TGTGCCAGCTCACCCCAGACAGGGAATCAGTTCTCCTACGATGAGCAGTTCTTC CASSPQTGNQFSYDEQFF
TRBD2 NA TRBJ2-1 TRBV29-1 TGCAGCGTTGAAGGGGGACTAGCGGGAGGAGGTGAGCAGTTCTTC CSVEGGLAGGGEQFF
TRBD1 NA TRBJ1-5 TRBV7-9 TGTGCCAGCGACAGGGGACGGGTTAATCAGCCCCAGCATTTT CASDRGRVNQPQHF
NA NA TRBJ2-3 TRBV4-2 TGTGCCAGCAGCCAAGGGCCTGCAAGCTCTGGCACAGATACGCAGTATTTT CASSQGPASSGTDTQYF
TRBD1 few TRBJ1-3 TRBV6-6 TGTGCCAGCAGCAGGGACAGGGTAGGCGGAAACACCATATATTTT CASSRDRVGGNTIYF
TRBD2 few TRBJ2-1 TRBV4-2 TGTGCCAGCAGCCGGCGGAGGCGGGAGGCCCGCTACAATGAGCAGTTCTTC CASSRRRREARYNEQFF
NA NA TRBJ2-7 TRBV5-1 TGCGCCAGCAGCTTGGTACAGGGTGAGCAGAACGAGCAGTACTTC CASSLVQGEQNEQYF
NA few TRBJ2-7 TRBV2 TGTGCCAGCAGTCCCCGAGGGCACGAGCAGTACTTC CASSPRGHEQYF
TRBD1 NA TRBJ2-3 TRBV5-1 TGCGCCAGCAGTTTCACCTCGGGACAGGGCACAGATACGCAGTATTTT CASSFTSGQGTDTQYF
NA once TRBJ1-4 TRBV20-1 TGCAGTGCTGGACCCAGAGAGCAACGCAAACTGTTTTTT CSAGPREQRKLFF
NA many TRBJ1-2 TRBV20-1 TGCAGTGCTAGAAGTAACTATGGCTACACCTTC CSARSNYGYTF
NA NA TRBJ1-2 TRBV19 TGTGCCAGTAGTATACTGAACACCGGGTCTGATGGCTACACCTTC CASSILNTGSDGYTF
NA few TRBJ2-3 TRBV4-3 TGCGCCAGCAGCCAAGATCTGGGGGCTACGGGCACAGATACGCAGTATTTT CASSQDLGATGTDTQYF
TRBD2 few TRBJ2-1 TRBV27 TGTGCCAGCAGTTTGAGAGGGACTAGCGGGAGGGCCACCTATGAGCAGTTCTTC CASSLRGTSGRATYEQFF
NA NA TRBJ2-1 TRBV20-1 TGCAGTGCTAGGAAGGGTGACTACTCCTACAATGAGCAGTTCTTC CSARKGDYSYNEQFF
TRBD2 few TRBJ2-5 TRBV7-6 TGTGCCAGCAGCTTAGCAGGGACTAGAAGAGAGACCCAGTACTTC CASSLAGTRRETQYF
TRBD2 NA TRBJ2-7 TRBV3-1 TGTGCCAGCAGCCGCCGACTAGCGGGGGCCATATACGAGCAGTACTTC CASSRRLAGAIYEQYF
NA NA TRBJ2-3 TRBV5-1 TGCGCCAGCAGCTTCGGTCCGGGTGTCGGGATCGATACGCAGTATTTT CASSFGPGVGIDTQYF
TRBD1 NA TRBJ2-5 TRBV11-3 TGCGCCAGCAGCCAAGGGACAGGGGATCGGGAGACCCAGTACTTC CASSQGTGDRETQYF
TRBD1 few TRBJ2-6 TRBV30 TGTGCCTGGAGTCAGACAGGGGGATCTGGGGCCAACGTCCTGACTTTC CAWSQTGGSGANVLTF
NA NA TRBJ2-7 TRBV28 TGTGCCAGCAGTTCCGTTAGAAGCCGTACCTACGAGCAGTACTTC CASSSVRSRTYEQYF
NA many TRBJ2-7 TRBV29-1 TGCAGCGCCCAGGGACACGGGGCCTACGAGCAGTACTTC CSAQGHGAYEQYF
TRBD2 few TRBJ2-3 TRBV7-6 TGTGCCAGCAGCTTAGATGGTACAGGGCCTAGCGGGAGGACAGATACGCAGTATTTT CASSLDGTGPSGRTDTQYF
TRBD2 NA TRBJ2-1 TRBV7-2 TGTGCCAGCAGGGCGGCGGGAGGGTTGAATGAGCAGTTCTTC CASRAAGGLNEQFF
TRBD1 few TRBJ1-2 TRBV12-3/TRBV12-4 TGTGCCAGCAGGGCGACAGGGGACTACACCTTC CASRATGDYTF